This T cell receptor beta chain derives from a study of blood T cell repertoires in COVID-19. The overall study: Sources were T cells, B-cell-depleted T cells, or PBMCs; the material itself was cDNA or gDNA.

Clones were read by immunoSEQ multiplex PCR, and TCRdb kept only the in-frame ones, dropping some. The sample has 300,000 to 350,000 clones, roughly 90% seen once. CDR3 length: 13 amino acids. The J segment lost 4 bases and the V segment lost 9 bases, leaving 5 bases of the junction unmatched. Looked up from germline, CDR1 is KGHDR and CDR2 is SFDVKD. The sequence was collected from a woman aged 40 to 50 with COVID-19, enrolled during active disease. Material: peripheral blood. The chain employs TRBV24-1 and TRBJ1-2, with 9 nucleotides matching TRBD1. The CDR3 sequence: CATRKGQGYGYTF. The CDR3 DNA follows: TGTGCCACCCGCAAGGGACAGGGCTATGGCTACACCTTC.